This T cell receptor beta chain was observed in a study of long-term antiretroviral therapy in people with HIV. The study's findings and limits: Older ART regimens may have been in use when blood was drawn between about 2004 and 2018. Clones showing expansion before ART dominated the repertoire at all time points.

The run of the v3.0 immunoSEQ assay was at survey level. Sequencing was performed with immunoSEQ multiplex PCR; in TCRdb, only in-frame clones are kept and a portion is missing. This table has about 36,000 clones, roughly 85% appearing once. This clone was observed a single time. As yet, its antigen is unknown. This sample comprised unsorted PBMCs, obtained 2.2 years after starting antiretroviral therapy. The sequence was collected from a man between 18 and 29 years old with HIV.

This CDR3 reads CASQRPGGGAGINEQYF. The CDR3 bases are TGTGCCAGTCAGAGACCTGGCGGGGGGGCCGGTATCAACGAGCAGTACTTC. V is TRBV27 and J is TRBJ2-7; TRBD2 agrees at 9 bases. The length of the CDR3 is 17 residues. Germline CDR1 and CDR2: MNHEY and SMNVEV (reference sequence). Unmatched junction bases numbered 20, after V lost 9 bases and J lost 5 bases.